The rows below give T cell receptor beta chains drawn from one sample of a study of beta chain features in type 1 diabetes. The data were produced by immunoSEQ multiplex PCR, yet TCRdb's version contains in-frame clones alone and is incomplete. The sample has 200,000 to 250,000 clones; about 26% are singletons. Material: central memory CD4+ T cells from blood. These receptors were obtained from a young man in good health. The CDR3 runs from the conserved cysteine through the conserved F or W. D genes are given only for firm matches. Part of the rows lack a size; the others show once, few, many or a class for expanded clones.

d_call,j_call,v_call,clone_size,cdr3_nt,cdr3_aa
-,TRBJ1-2,TRBV6-5,-,TGTGCCAGCAGTTACGGAGGGTATGGCTACACCTTC,CASSYGGYGYTF
-,TRBJ2-5,TRBV6-6,few,TGTGCCAGCAGTTACTCGGGACGTTCTCAAGAGACCCAGTACTTC,CASSYSGRSQETQYF
-,TRBJ2-7,TRBV10-2,once,TGCGCCAGCATTCGCCAGGGGAACGAGCAGTACTTC,CASIRQGNEQYF
TRBD2,TRBJ2-1,TRBV18,-,TGTGCCACCCAAGCGGGAGGGTCCTACAATGAGCAGTTCTTC,CATQAGGSYNEQFF
TRBD2,TRBJ2-1,TRBV30,-,TGTGCCTGGAGTGTCGCGATAGCGGGAGGTCGTGGACTGACGTACAATGAGCAGTTCTTC,CAWSVAIAGGRGLTYNEQFF
-,TRBJ1-1,TRBV6-1,-,TGTGCCAGCAGTGAGCGGGGAAATGAAGCTTTCTTT,CASSERGNEAFF
TRBD1,TRBJ1-6,TRBV25-1,few,TGTGCCAGCAGTGACGGGACAGGGAATTCACCCCTCCACTTT,CASSDGTGNSPLHF
TRBD1,TRBJ2-1,TRBV28,-,TGTGCCAGCAGTTCTCCCTCAGGGGGCAGGAACAATGAGCAGTTCTTC,CASSSPSGGRNNEQFF
-,TRBJ2-4,TRBV10-2,few,TGCGCCAGCAGTGAAGGGGAGAGGAACATTCAGTACTTC,CASSEGERNIQYF
-,TRBJ1-1,TRBV11-2,few,TGTGCCAGCAGCCCCCAGGGTAGGGCTGAAGCTTTCTTT,CASSPQGRAEAFF
-,TRBJ2-6,TRBV7-2,-,TGTGCCAGCAGCTTAGATGTTGGGGCCAACGTCCTGACTTTC,CASSLDVGANVLTF
-,TRBJ2-7,TRBV7-2,-,TGTGCCAGCAGCTTAGGTAGCGGAGCTTACGAGCAGTACTTC,CASSLGSGAYEQYF
-,TRBJ1-1,TRBV28,few,TGTGCCACCACTGGCAGGGAGCATGGTGAAGCTTTCTTT,CATTGREHGEAFF
-,TRBJ2-7,TRBV6-5,few,TGTGCCAGCAGTTACAACGTAGATGGGGAGCAGTACTTC,CASSYNVDGEQYF
TRBD1,TRBJ2-4,TRBV5-4,few,TGTGCCAGCAGCACAGGGGGTGGCAAAAACATTCAGTACTTC,CASSTGGGKNIQYF
-,TRBJ2-1,TRBV7-9,few,TGTGCCAGCAGCTTCCGACAGAGCTCCTACAATGAGCAGTTCTTC,CASSFRQSSYNEQFF
TRBD2,TRBJ2-1,TRBV7-9,few,TGTGCCAGCAGCTCCACCCGTCGGGGAGGGGAGGACAATGAGCAGTTCTTC,CASSSTRRGGEDNEQFF
-,TRBJ2-3,TRBV9,-,TGTGCCAGCAGCGTAGCCCGGGAAGATACGCAGTATTTT,CASSVAREDTQYF
-,TRBJ1-4,TRBV2,once,TGTGCCAGCTCCGGGATGGGATCCGATAATGAAAAACTGTTTTTT,CASSGMGSDNEKLFF
-,TRBJ1-6,TRBV10-3,-,TGTGCCATCAGTGAGCTGATGGGGAATTCACCCCTCCACTTT,CAISELMGNSPLHF
-,TRBJ2-3,TRBV9,once,TGTGCCAGCAGAGGAGGGACAGATACGCAGTATTTT,CASRGGTDTQYF
TRBD1,TRBJ2-5,TRBV30,-,TGTGCCTTCAGGGGGCGAAAGACCCAGTACTTC,CAFRGRKTQYF
TRBD1,TRBJ1-5,TRBV19,few,TGTGCCAGTAGTCATCGACAGGGGGATGGCAGCAATCAGCCCCAGCATTTT,CASSHRQGDGSNQPQHF
-,TRBJ1-6,TRBV19,few,TGTGCCAGTAGTACGCATGGGGTCAATTCACCCCTCCACTTT,CASSTHGVNSPLHF
-,TRBJ2-1,TRBV29-1,few,TGCAGCGTTAGTTCCCTGGCCGCCCTCAATGAGCAGTTCTTC,CSVSSLAALNEQFF
-,TRBJ1-1,TRBV30,few,TGTGCCTGGAGCCGGGTCAATGAAGCTTTCTTT,CAWSRVNEAFF
-,TRBJ1-1,TRBV14,-,TGTGCCAGCAGCCAAGCGGGGTTATACACTGAAGCTTTCTTT,CASSQAGLYTEAFF
-,TRBJ2-3,TRBV28,few,TGTGCCAGCAGTTCCCCGGGACTGTTTGAGGCTGGTACGCAGTATTTT,CASSSPGLFEAGTQYF
-,TRBJ1-1,TRBV5-1,-,TGCGCCAGCAGCGGGGGCCAGTGGAACACTGAAGCTTTCTTT,CASSGGQWNTEAFF
TRBD1,TRBJ2-7,TRBV9,-,TGTGCCAGCAGCGTCGGGACAGGGAGCTCCTACGAGCAGTACTTC,CASSVGTGSSYEQYF
-,TRBJ1-1,TRBV5-1,few,TGCGCCAGCAGGGGCACCTCGAACACTGAAGCTTTCTTT,CASRGTSNTEAFF
-,TRBJ2-5,TRBV7-8,once,TGTGCCAGCAGCTTGCAGCCTCAAGAGACCCAGTACTTC,CASSLQPQETQYF
-,TRBJ2-5,TRBV5-8,-,TGTGCCAGCAGCGCGGACATCCGGGAGACCCAGTACTTC,CASSADIRETQYF
-,TRBJ2-1,TRBV15,-,TGTGCCACCAGCAGCAATAGGGATTACAATGAGCAGTTCTTC,CATSSNRDYNEQFF
TRBD1,TRBJ2-1,TRBV4-1,-,TGCGCCAGCAGCTATCTGGCCGGGACAGCGAGCTCCTACAATGAGCAGTTCTTC,CASSYLAGTASSYNEQFF
TRBD2,TRBJ2-3,TRBV5-4,few,TGTGCCAGCAGCGAGACTAGCGGGAGCACAGATACGCAGTATTTT,CASSETSGSTDTQYF